Below, 19 T cell receptor beta chains from the same sample are listed, as sequenced in a study of T cell repertoires in cytomegalovirus infection. TCRdb reanalysed the reads using MiXCR and keeps one entry per CDR3 protein. In the table there are approximately 910,000 distinct CDR3 sequences, about a third of which are singletons. The antigens these receptors bind are not known. The sequences come from cultured CD8+ T cells from PBMCs, collected from culture after CMV antigen stimulation. The receptor source for this set is a human donor in good health (CMV status not recorded). Some clones in this sample may be carry-over from other donors' samples.

The chain has TRBV20-1 and TRBJ2-1, with 12 bases identical to TRBD2. The CDR3 covers 14 residues. Germline assignment: CDR1 DFQATT and CDR2 SNEGSKA (reference sequence). The junction had 6 bases not matched to a gene; V was cut back by 5 bases and J by 7 bases. CDR3 sequence: CSASLAGGPNEQFF. The DNA for the CDR3 is TGCAGTGCTTCGCTAGCGGGGGGGCCAAATGAGCAGTTCTTC.

The rearrangement uses TRBV19 and TRBJ1-5, with TRBD1 matching 8 bases. The germline CDR1 and CDR2 sequences are LNHDA and SQIVND (reference sequence). The V and J ends lost 9 bases and 2 bases, in that order; junction bases with no gene match: 12. This CDR3 has 16 residues. Here the CDR3 reads CASSPLDRGGNQPQHF. CDR3 sequence (DNA): TGTGCCAGCAGTCCCCTCGACAGGGGAGGCAATCAGCCCCAGCATTTT.

V gene TRBV19 combines with J gene TRBJ2-7; 10 bases agree with TRBD1. This CDR3 contains 15 residues. From germline, CDR1 is LNHDA and CDR2 SQIVND (reference sequence). V was pared by 3 bases and J by 5 bases, with 7 bases of the junction left unmatched. The CDR3 loop is CASSILRDRGHEQYF. The DNA for the CDR3 is TGTGCCAGTAGTATCCTCCGGGACAGGGGTCACGAGCAGTACTTC.

This sequence joins TRBV5-1 and TRBJ2-5; possibly TRBD1 for D (6 bases). Trimming removed 3 bases at V and 2 bases at J, with 14 bases between. Germline-derived CDR1 and CDR2 are SGHRS and YFSETQ. The CDR3 has 15 residues. The DNA for the CDR3 is TGCGCCAGCAGCTCCTTTCAGGGGAGTCAAGAGACCCAGTACTTC. Residues: CASSSFQGSQETQYF.

The genes are TRBV20-1 and TRBJ1-2; tentative D call: TRBD1 (5 bases). CDR1 is DFQATT, CDR2 SNEGSKA, per germline (reference sequence). Trimming stripped 2 bases from V and 4 bases from J, with 14 bases between. This CDR3 has 14 residues. DNA of the CDR3: TGCAGTGCTAGAACTCAACAGGTGATCTATGGCTACACCTTC. This gives the protein CSARTQQVIYGYTF.

This clonotype was found many times. CDR3 sequence (DNA): TGTGCCAGCAGTTTACATAGCAATCAGCCCCAGCATTTT. Translating gives CASSLHSNQPQHF. The chain combines TRBV12-3 or TRBV12-4 with TRBJ1-5; no definite D call. Trimming cost V 2 bases and J 0 bases, with 2 bases left between them. The CDR3 has 13 amino acids.

This clonotype was counted a single time. The rearrangement uses TRBV6-5 and TRBJ1-2; 9 positions match TRBD1. The V segment lost 8 bases and the J segment 7 bases; nucleotides outside the gene matches: 8. CDR1 is MNHEY and CDR2 is SVGAGI in the germline V gene. CDR3 length: 13 amino acids. Here the CDR3 reads CASVQGASSGYTF. The CDR3 DNA is TGTGCCAGCGTACAGGGGGCTTCGAGTGGCTACACCTTC.

The chain employs TRBV4-1 and TRBJ2-2, with D unclear. The CDR3 length is 14 residues. From germline, CDR1 is MGHRA and CDR2 YSYEKL. V lost 1 base to trimming and J lost 4 bases, with 7 bases between them. The chain's CDR3 is CASSQVQTTGELFF. The CDR3, as DNA: TGCGCCAGCAGCCAAGTCCAGACCACCGGGGAGCTGTTTTTT.

This clonotype showed up just a few times. One end of the junction varies from germline; a read error may be responsible. The chain joins TRBV6-2 or TRBV6-3 to TRBJ2-6, with D perhaps being TRBD1 or TRBD2 (5 bases each). Germline lookup yields CDR1 MNHEY and CDR2 SVGEGT. This CDR3 spans 19 amino acids. CDR3 sequence (DNA): TGTGCCAGCAGCTATTCCCGACAGAGGGGTACCTCTGAGGCCAACGTCCTGACTTTC. This sequence encodes CASSYSRQRGTSEANVLTF.

This clonotype was seen a few times. The rearrangement uses TRBV27 and TRBJ1-2; TRBD1 agrees at 7 bases. Germline loops: CDR1 MNHEY, CDR2 SMNVEV (reference sequence). The V segment lost 5 bases and the J segment 6 bases; nucleotides outside the gene matches: 12. The CDR3 covers 15 residues. CDR3 loop: CASSPLPRQGDGYTF. CDR3 bases: TGTGCCAGCAGTCCTCTCCCCCGACAGGGCGATGGCTACACCTTC.

This clonotype has just a few counts. This sequence joins TRBV11-3 and TRBJ2-2; D unclear. Trimming removed 4 bases from V and 0 bases from J, with 6 bases in between. Germline-derived CDR1 and CDR2 are SGHNT and YENEEA. The CDR3 is 14 amino acids. The CDR3, as DNA: TGTGCCAGCAGCTGGATTCCGAACACCGGGGAGCTGTTTTTT. Translating it yields CASSWIPNTGELFF.

The rearrangement uses TRBV5-1 and TRBJ2-2; D is perhaps TRBD2 (6 bases). CDR3 length: 15 amino acids. The V and J ends lost 2 bases and 6 bases respectively, with 14 bases between them. CDR1 is SGHRS and CDR2 is YFSETQ in the germline V gene. The CDR3 is CASSFWDSWAGELFF. The CDR3 DNA reads TGCGCCAGCAGCTTCTGGGACTCCTGGGCCGGGGAGCTGTTTTTT. Full variable domain (remainder filled in from reference TRBV5-1 and TRBJ2-2): KAGVTQTPRYLIKTRGQQVTLSCSPISGHRSVSWYQQTPGQGLQFLFEYFSETQRNKGNFPGRFSGRQFSNSRSEMNVSTLELGDSALYLCASSFWDSWAGELFFGEGSRLTVL.

In its sample, this clonotype was seen a few times. This chain joins TRBV6-5 and TRBJ2-5; 9 positions match TRBD2. The CDR3 length is 16 residues. The V and J ends lost 5 bases and 3 bases, in that order; junction bases with no gene match: 10. Germline assignment: CDR1 MNHEY and CDR2 SVGAGI. The CDR3 bases are TGTGCCAGCAGTCCGCTAGCGGGGTCCTATGAAGAGACCCAGTACTTC. Its protein is CASSPLAGSYEETQYF.

This clonotype came up a few times. The chain carries TRBV27 and TRBJ2-5, with D unresolved. Trimming left V 7 bases short and J 7 bases short, with 13 bases between. Per germline, CDR1 MNHEY and CDR2 SMNVEV (reference sequence). CDR3 size: 12 residues. CDR3 protein: CASTSAEGTQYF. For the CDR3, the DNA is TGTGCCAGCACCTCGGCGGAAGGGACCCAGTACTTC.

The rearrangement links TRBV10-3 to TRBJ2-3; TRBD2 aligns across 11 bases. CDR3 length equals 15 residues. The ends lost 6 bases at V and 4 bases at J; junction bases unmatched: 6. The germline V gene encodes CDR1 ENHRY and CDR2 SYGVKD. The CDR3: CAIRTLAGVSDTQYF. CDR3 DNA: TGTGCCATCAGAACACTAGCGGGGGTTTCAGATACGCAGTATTTT.

The chain employs TRBV6-5 and TRBJ1-1; TRBD1 is a possible D gene (5 bases). CDR1 MNHEY and CDR2 SVGAGI come from the germline V gene. The V end was cut by 0 bases, the J end by 2 bases, with 13 bases between. The CDR3 is made up of 16 amino acids. CDR3 DNA: TGTGCCAGCAGTTACTCGCTGGTTAGGGGAAACACTGAAGCTTTCTTT. Protein: CASSYSLVRGNTEAFF.

This clonotype was counted ten times or more. The chain joins TRBV7-2 to TRBJ2-5, with D unclear. The CDR3 sequence is 13 residues long. Germline lookup yields CDR1 SGHTA and CDR2 FQGNSA. Trimming took off 6 bases at V and 6 bases at J, with 14 bases between the two ends. CDR3 bases: TGTGCCAGCAGTTTCCCCCCAAGGCAGACCCAGTACTTC. Its protein is CASSFPPRQTQYF.

The J gene is TRBJ2-6, the V gene TRBV19; D ambiguous. Deletions cut 5 bases from V and 0 bases from J, with 8 bases between. Germline CDR1 reads LNHDA; CDR2 reads SQIVND (reference sequence). This CDR3 is built from 15 residues. CDR3: CASSPRISGANVLTF. The CDR3 nucleotides read TGTGCCAGTAGTCCCCGGATCTCTGGGGCCAACGTCCTGACTTTC.

The chain combines TRBV9 with TRBJ1-1; D remains unclear. The V gene's germline CDR1 is SGDLS and CDR2 YYNGEE. The CDR3 has 14 residues. Trimming left V 0 bases short and J 5 bases short, with 11 bases between. Here the CDR3 reads CASSVATATTEAFF. The CDR3 DNA follows: TGTGCCAGCAGCGTAGCTACAGCGACTACTGAAGCTTTCTTT.